This entry features one T cell receptor beta chain sequence. What antigen it recognizes has not been identified. Base qualities are not at hand, and no much larger clone is one base apart. This entry comes from a study of long-term antiretroviral therapy in people with HIV (dated by TCRdb to about 2022). Broadly, across the study: The earliest samples were collected roughly a decade before the 2015 WHO recommendation for immediate ART, at a time when ART was usually postponed until CD4 counts fell. Whether ART initiation and durable HIV suppression were associated with changes in peripheral blood TRB repertoire composition and diversity was tested in a retrospective serial study. The cohort contributed under 200 cryopreserved PBMC samples from about 31 adults with confirmed HIV infection, collected serially over a mean of 6 years (range 1-12). About 35% of the 30 participants with HIV were female. No cross-contamination during QIAcube processing turned up in test extractions that ran a monoclonal T-cell line alongside about 35 polyclonal samples. Paper-wide results and their limitations: Starting ART was linked to a significant rise in TRB diversity, yet even after long-term ART the diversity remained significantly lower than in transplant donor controls. No data were available on ART adherence, viral resistance or therapy changes, limiting inferences about post-ART repertoire changes. The samples were dated from the mid-2000s to the late 2010s, and the ART regimens that were used may be less effective than current ART regimens. Narrower CDR3 length ranges were observed in HIV repertoires than in controls, and an antigen-experienced repertoire with only a slight naive shift after ART was suggested by the network structure. The repertoire was dominated across all time points by expanded TRB clones identified before ART initiation, although this dominance was seen to fluctuate and to decrease in many PLHIV after ART. Because pre-ART samples had limited cell numbers, profiling was done on unsorted PBMC rather than on sorted CD4+ and CD8+ T cells. Limited PBMC availability meant only the TCR beta chain was sequenced, without alpha chain pairing.

Inclusion was restricted to participants for whom at least one PBMC sample before ART initiation and at least two post-ART samples were available. All participants with HIV were treated in the United States of America. Cryopreserved samples of about 1-10 million PBMC were thawed and washed before DNA extraction. At the time of the earliest PBMC sample, participants with HIV were aged between about 20 and 60 years. Per participant, PBMC samples came from 1-4 timepoints prior to ART initiation and 2-8 timepoints following ART initiation, for a median of 7 samples. For every participant, serial HIV viral load, CD4+ T-cell count, ART history and demographic data were obtained. Genomic DNA was extracted from unsorted PBMC with a Qiagen kit on a QIAcube, processed in batches of 12 samples. The immunoSEQ hsTCRB v3.0 assay was used at survey level resolution to sequence the TRB variable region. A depth of roughly 35,000-55,000 T-cell genomes per sample was targeted for TRB sequencing. Pooled TRB libraries were sequenced on an Illumina MiSeq with a v3 150-cycle kit. Under the source paper's analysis protocol: Repertoire analysis was run in R within a reproducible Nextflow workflow that covered QC, data transformation and analysis. LymphoSeq2, an R package for exploring AIRR-Seq data, was used to implement custom analyses. A handful of samples that yielded fewer than 5000 total TRB sequences were excluded, so that approximately 200 HIV repertoires were analyzed. Among the 170 to 200 retained HIV repertoires, some 60 were collected before ART initiation and approximately 130 after ART initiation. Each repertoire was downsampled to 5000 TRB nucleotide sequences, and summary statistics were averaged across 100 downsampling iterations. Only TRB sequences with CDR3 regions of at least seven amino acids were retained for analysis. Diversity was assessed using a clonality score derived from Shannon entropy and using the Gini coefficient. In repertoire networks, the top 5000 CDR3 amino acid sequences were linked whenever an edit distance of one separated two sequences. For TRB CDR3 amino acid sequences, antigen specificity groups and MHC restriction were predicted with GLIPH2. To flag known associations with CMV, EBV, HIV or tissue antigens, CDR3 amino acid sequences were compared against VDJdb and McPAS-TCR. Pre-ART, post-ART and control groups were compared with Wilcoxon signed-rank tests and Holm-Bonferroni correction. Imported from immuneACCESS, the table was reduced by TCRdb to in-frame sequences with V and J called. These copies leave out some clones; in studies compared against another copy, an unresolved V gene accounts for under half, and the cause of the remainder is not known. Clonal size and the V and J genes are those of that table, whereas D and trimming came from the DNA. The sample profile shows 23,000 or so clones; 75% to 90% of them were found once. The top ten clonotypes cover about 20% of the sample.

The source was unsorted PBMCs, collected 0.4 years after starting antiretroviral therapy. The receptor was isolated from a man aged 45-65 years with HIV.

In nucleotides, the sequence is TGTGCCAGCAGCCCCCGACTAGTTAGAGTGGATGAGCAGTTCTTC. It encodes CASSPRLVRVDEQFF. The V gene is TRBV9 and the J gene is TRBJ2-1; TRBD2 is perhaps the D gene, given 6 matching bases. From the cysteine through the phenylalanine, the CDR3 covers 15 amino acids. Of all the DNA, just the CDR3 is kept, 45 bases in frame from base 1. CDR1 and CDR2, per the germline V gene, are SGDLS and YYNGEE. Relative to germline, V is 4 bases shorter and J is 8 bases shorter, with 19 bases between their ends.